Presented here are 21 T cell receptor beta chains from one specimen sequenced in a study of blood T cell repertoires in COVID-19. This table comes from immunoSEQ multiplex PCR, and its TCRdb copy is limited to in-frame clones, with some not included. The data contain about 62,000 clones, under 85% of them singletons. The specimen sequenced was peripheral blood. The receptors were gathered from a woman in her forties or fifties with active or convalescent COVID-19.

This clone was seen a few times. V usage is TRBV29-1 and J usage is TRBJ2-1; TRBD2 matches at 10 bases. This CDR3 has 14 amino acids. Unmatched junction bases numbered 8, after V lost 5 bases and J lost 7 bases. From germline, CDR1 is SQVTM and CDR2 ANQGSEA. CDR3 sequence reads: CSVRTSGYRNEQFF. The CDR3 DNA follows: TGCAGCGTTCGGACTAGCGGATATCGGAATGAGCAGTTCTTC.

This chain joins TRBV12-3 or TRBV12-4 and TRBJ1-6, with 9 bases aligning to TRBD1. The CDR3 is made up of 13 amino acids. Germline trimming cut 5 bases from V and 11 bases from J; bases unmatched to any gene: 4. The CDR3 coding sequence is TGTGCCAGCAGTGTGGACAGGGGTCCACCCCTCCACTTT. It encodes CASSVDRGPPLHF.

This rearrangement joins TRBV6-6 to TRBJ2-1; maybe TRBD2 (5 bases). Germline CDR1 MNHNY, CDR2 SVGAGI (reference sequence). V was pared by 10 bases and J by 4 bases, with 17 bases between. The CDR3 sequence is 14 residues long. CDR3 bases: TGTGCCATCTCCCCAGCGGCCATGTACAATGAGCAGTTCTTC. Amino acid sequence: CAISPAAMYNEQFF.

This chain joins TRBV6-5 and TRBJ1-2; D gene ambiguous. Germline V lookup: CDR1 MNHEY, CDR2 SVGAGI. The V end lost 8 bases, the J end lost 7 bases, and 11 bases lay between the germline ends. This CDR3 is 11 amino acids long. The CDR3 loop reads CASGRVAGYTF. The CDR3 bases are TGTGCCAGCGGGAGGGTAGCTGGCTACACCTTC.

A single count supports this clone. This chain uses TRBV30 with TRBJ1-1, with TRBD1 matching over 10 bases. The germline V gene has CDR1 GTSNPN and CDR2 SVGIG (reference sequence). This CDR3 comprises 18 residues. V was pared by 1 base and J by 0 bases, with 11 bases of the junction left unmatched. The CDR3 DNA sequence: TGTGCCTGGAGTGCCACTCTGACAGGGGGCCGGTTGAACACTGAAGCTTTCTTT. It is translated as CAWSATLTGGRLNTEAFF.

The CDR3 DNA reads TGTGCCAGCAGCCCCAGGGTCCTCTACGAGCAGTACTTC. Translation: CASSPRVLYEQYF. The chain links TRBV7-2 to TRBJ2-7, with D tentatively TRBD1 (5 bases). Germline V gives CDR1 SGHTA, CDR2 FQGNSA. The CDR3 contains 13 residues. Trimming took off 5 bases at V and 3 bases at J, with 11 bases between the two ends.

The CDR3 region has the DNA TGTGCCAGTAGTATCGGTACGGAGGCTAGCAATCAGCCCCAGCATTTT. Translation gives CASSIGTEASNQPQHF. The genes are TRBV19 and TRBJ1-5; the D is unclear. The germline gives CDR1 LNHDA, CDR2 SQIVND (reference sequence). This CDR3 is 16 amino acids long. Between the trimmed V and J ends, which lost 3 bases and 0 bases, there was a span of 12 bases.

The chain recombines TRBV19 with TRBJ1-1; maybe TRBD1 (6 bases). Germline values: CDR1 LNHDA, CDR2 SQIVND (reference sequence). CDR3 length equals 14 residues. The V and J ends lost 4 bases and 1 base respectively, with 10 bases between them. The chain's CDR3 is CASSREGGNTEAFF. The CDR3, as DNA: TGTGCCAGTAGTAGAGAGGGGGGGAACACTGAAGCTTTCTTT. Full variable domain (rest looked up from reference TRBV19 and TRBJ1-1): DGGITQSPKYLFRKEGQNVTLSCEQNLNHDAMYWYRQDPGQGLRLIYYSQIVNDFQKGDIAEGYSVSREKKESFPLTVTSAQKNPTAFYLCASSREGGNTEAFFGQGTRLTVV.

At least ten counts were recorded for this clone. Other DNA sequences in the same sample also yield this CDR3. In DNA form, the CDR3 reads TGTGCCAGCAGCTTGCGAGGCAGCACAGATACGCAGTATTTT. Encoded protein: CASSLRGSTDTQYF. The gene calls are TRBV7-9 and TRBJ2-3; D remains unclear. Germline assignment: CDR1 SEHNR and CDR2 FQNEAQ (reference sequence). V lost 3 bases and J 0 bases, leaving 7 bases between the germline ends. This CDR3 spans 14 amino acids.

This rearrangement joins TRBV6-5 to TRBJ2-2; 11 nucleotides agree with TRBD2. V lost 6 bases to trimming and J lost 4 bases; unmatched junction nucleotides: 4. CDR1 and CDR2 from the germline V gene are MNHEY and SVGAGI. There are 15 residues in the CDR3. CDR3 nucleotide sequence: TGTGCCAGCAGGTCACTAGCGGGAGTCACCGGGGAGCTGTTTTTT. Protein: CASRSLAGVTGELFF.

DNA of the CDR3: TGTGCCAGCCTTAGCGGGAGCTACGAGCAGTACTTC. This codes for CASLSGSYEQYF. V is TRBV2 and J is TRBJ2-7; 9 bases align to TRBD2. This CDR3 region has 12 residues. V was clipped by 8 bases and J by 3 bases; unmatched bases: 2. Germline CDR1 is SNHLY and CDR2 is FYNNEI. The full variable domain, completed using reference TRBV2 and TRBJ2-7, is EPEVTQTPSHQVTQMGQEVILRCVPISNHLYFYWYRQILGQKVEFLVSFYNNEISEKSEIFDDQFSVERPDGSNFTLKIRSTKLEDSAMYFCASLSGSYEQYFGPGTRLTVT.

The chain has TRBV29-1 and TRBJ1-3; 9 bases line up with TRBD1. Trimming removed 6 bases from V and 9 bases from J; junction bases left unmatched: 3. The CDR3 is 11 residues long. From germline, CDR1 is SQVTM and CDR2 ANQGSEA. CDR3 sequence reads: CSVQGAGTIYF. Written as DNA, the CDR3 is TGCAGCGTACAGGGGGCGGGCACCATATATTTT.

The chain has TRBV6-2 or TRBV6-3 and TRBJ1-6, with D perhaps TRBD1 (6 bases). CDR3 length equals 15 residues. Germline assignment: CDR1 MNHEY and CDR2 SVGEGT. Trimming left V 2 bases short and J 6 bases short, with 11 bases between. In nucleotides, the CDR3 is TGTGCCAGCAGTTACGGGGGCAGAACTAATTCACCCCTCCACTTT. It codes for CASSYGGRTNSPLHF.

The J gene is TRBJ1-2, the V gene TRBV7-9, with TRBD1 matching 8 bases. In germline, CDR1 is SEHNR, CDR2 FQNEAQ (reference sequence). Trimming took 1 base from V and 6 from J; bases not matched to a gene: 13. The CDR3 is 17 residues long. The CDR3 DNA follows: TGTGCCAGCAGCTTAGAGAGGACAGGGCTAGCTGGAGATGGCTACACCTTC. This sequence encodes CASSLERTGLAGDGYTF.

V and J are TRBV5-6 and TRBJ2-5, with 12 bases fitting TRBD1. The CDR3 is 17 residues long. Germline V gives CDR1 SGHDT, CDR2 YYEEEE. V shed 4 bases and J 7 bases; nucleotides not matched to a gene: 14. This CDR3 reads CASSGEGQGASGGTQYF. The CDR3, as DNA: TGTGCCAGCAGCGGTGAGGGACAGGGGGCCTCGGGAGGGACCCAGTACTTC.

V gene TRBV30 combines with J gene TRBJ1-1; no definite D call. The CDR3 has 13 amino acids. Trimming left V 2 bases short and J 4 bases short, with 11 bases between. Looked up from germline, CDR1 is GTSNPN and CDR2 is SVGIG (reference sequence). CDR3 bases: TGTGCCTGGAGTACTGGGCAGAGCACTGAAGCTTTCTTT. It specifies CAWSTGQSTEAFF.

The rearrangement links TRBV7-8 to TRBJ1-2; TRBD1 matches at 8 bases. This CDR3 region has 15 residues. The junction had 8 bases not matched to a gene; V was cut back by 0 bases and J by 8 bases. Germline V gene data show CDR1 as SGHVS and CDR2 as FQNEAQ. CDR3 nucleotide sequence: TGTGCCAGCAGCTTAGCACCAGGGGGCGGAGGAGGCTACACCTTC. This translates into CASSLAPGGGGGYTF.

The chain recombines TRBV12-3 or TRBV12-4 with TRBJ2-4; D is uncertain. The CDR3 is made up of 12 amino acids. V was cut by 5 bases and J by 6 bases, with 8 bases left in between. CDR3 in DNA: TGTGCCAGCAGTGCCACAAGAAACATTCAGTACTTC. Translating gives CASSATRNIQYF.

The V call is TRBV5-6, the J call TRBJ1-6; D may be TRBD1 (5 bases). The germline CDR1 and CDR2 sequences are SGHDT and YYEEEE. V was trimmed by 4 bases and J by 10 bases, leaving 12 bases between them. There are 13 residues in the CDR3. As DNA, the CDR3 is TGTGCCAGCAGCAACTCCAGGGTCTCACCCCTCCACTTT. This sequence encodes CASSNSRVSPLHF.

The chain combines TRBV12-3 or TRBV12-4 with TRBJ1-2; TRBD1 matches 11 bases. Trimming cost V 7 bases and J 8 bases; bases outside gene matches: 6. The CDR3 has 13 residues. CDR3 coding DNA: TGTGCCAGCACCCGGGACAGGGGGACCGGCTACACCTTC. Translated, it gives CASTRDRGTGYTF.

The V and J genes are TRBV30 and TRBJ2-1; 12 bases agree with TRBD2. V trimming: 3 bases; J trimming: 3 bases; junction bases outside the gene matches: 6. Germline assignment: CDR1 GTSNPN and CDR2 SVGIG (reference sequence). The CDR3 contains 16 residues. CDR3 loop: CAWSRLAGASYNEQFF. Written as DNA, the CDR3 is TGTGCCTGGAGCCGACTAGCGGGAGCTAGCTACAATGAGCAGTTCTTC.